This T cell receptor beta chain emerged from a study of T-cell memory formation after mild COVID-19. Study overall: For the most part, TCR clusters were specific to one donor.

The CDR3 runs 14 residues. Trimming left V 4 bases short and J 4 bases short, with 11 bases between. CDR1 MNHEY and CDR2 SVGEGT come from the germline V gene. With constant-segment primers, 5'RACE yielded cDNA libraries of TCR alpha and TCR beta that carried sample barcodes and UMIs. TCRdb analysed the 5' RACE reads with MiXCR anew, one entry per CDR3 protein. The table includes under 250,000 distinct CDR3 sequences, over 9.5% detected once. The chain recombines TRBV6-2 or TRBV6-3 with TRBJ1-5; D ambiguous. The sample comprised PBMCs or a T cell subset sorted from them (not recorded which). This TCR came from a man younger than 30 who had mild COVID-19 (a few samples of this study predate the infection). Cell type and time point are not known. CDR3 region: CASSSRWPNQPQHF. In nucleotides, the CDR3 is TGTGCCAGCAGTTCACGGTGGCCGAATCAGCCCCAGCATTTT.